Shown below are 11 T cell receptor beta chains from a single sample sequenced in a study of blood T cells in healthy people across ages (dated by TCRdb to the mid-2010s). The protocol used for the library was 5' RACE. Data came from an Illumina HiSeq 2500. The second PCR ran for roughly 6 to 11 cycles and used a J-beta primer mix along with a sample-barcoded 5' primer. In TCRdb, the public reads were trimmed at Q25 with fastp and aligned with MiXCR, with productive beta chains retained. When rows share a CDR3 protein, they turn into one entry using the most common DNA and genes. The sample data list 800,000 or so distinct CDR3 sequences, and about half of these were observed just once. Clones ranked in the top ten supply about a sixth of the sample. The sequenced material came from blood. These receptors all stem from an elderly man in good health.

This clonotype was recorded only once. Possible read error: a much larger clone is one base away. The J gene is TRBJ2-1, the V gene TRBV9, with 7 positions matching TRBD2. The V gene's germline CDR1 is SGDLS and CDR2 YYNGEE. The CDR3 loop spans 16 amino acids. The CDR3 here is CASRREREGPYNKQFF. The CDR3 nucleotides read TGTGCCAGCAGGAGAGAGAGGGAGGGCCCCTACAATAAGCAGTTCTTC. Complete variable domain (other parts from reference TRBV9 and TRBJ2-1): DSGVTQTPKHLITATGQRVTLRCSPRSGDLSVYWYQQSLDQGLQFLIQYYNGEERAKGNILERFSAQQFPDLHSELNLSSLELGDSALYFCASRREREGPYNKQFFGPGTRLTVL.

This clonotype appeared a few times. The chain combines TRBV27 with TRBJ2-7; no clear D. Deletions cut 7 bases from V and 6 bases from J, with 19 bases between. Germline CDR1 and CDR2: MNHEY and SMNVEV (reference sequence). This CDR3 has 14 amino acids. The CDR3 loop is CASTPSQWPAEQYF. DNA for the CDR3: TGTGCCAGCACCCCCTCTCAGTGGCCGGCCGAGCAGTACTTC.

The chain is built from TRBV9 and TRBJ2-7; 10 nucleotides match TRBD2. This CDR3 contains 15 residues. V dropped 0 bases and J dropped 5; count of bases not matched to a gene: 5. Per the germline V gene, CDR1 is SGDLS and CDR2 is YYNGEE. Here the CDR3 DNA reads TGTGCCAGCAGCGTAGGGGCTAGCGGGAGTGACGAGCAGTACTTC. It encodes CASSVGASGSDEQYF. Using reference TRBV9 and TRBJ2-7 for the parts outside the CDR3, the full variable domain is DSGVTQTPKHLITATGQRVTLRCSPRSGDLSVYWYQQSLDQGLQFLIQYYNGEERAKGNILERFSAQQFPDLHSELNLSSLELGDSALYFCASSVGASGSDEQYFGPGTRLTVT.

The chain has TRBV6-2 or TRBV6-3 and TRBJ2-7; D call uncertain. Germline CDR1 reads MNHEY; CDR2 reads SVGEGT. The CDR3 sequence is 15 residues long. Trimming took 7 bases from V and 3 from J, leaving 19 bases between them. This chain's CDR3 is CASNPLTGEIYEQYF. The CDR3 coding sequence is TGTGCCAGCAACCCGCTCACCGGAGAAATCTACGAGCAGTACTTC.

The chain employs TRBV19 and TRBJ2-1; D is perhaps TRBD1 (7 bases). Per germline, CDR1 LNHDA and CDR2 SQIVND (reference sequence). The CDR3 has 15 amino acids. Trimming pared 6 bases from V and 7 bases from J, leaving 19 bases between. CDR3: CASRGTKQGRNEQFF. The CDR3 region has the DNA TGTGCCAGTAGGGGGACCAAACAGGGGAGGAATGAGCAGTTCTTC. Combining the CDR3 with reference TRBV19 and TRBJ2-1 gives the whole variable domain DGGITQSPKYLFRKEGQNVTLSCEQNLNHDAMYWYRQDPGQGLRLIYYSQIVNDFQKGDIAEGYSVSREKKESFPLTVTSAQKNPTAFYLCASRGTKQGRNEQFFGPGTRLTVL.

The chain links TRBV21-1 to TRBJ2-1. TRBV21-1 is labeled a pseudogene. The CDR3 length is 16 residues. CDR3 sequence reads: CASSKGDASSYNEQFF. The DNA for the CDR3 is TGTGCCAGCAGCAAAGGCGACGCGAGCTCCTACAATGAGCAGTTCTTC.

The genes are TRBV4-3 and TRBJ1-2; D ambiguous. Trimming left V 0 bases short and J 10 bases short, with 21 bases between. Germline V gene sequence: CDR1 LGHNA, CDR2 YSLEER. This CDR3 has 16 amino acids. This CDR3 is CASSQDLPDIAGDYTF. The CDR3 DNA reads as TGCGCCAGCAGCCAAGATCTGCCCGACATCGCGGGTGACTACACCTTC.

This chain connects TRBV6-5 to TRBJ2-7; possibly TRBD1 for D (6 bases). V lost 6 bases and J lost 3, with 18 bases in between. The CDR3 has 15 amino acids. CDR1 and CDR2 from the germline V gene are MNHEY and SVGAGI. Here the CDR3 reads CASRDKQGGVYEQYF. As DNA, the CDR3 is TGTGCCAGCAGGGATAAACAGGGTGGAGTCTACGAGCAGTACTTC.

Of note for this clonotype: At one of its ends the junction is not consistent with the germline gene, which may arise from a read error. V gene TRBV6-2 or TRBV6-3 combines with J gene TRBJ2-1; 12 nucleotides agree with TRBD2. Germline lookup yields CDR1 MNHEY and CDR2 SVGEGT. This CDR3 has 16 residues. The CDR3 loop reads CVSSYATSGRNNEQFF. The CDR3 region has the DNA TGTGTCAGCAGTTACGCGACTAGCGGGAGAAACAATGAGCAGTTCTTC.

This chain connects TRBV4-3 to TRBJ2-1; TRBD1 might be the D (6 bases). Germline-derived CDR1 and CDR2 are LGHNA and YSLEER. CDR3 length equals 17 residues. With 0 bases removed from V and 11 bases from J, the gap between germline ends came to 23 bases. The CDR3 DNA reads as TGCGCCAGCAGCCAAGATGCGAGGGGAACAGGGCCAACCCAGCAGTTCTTC. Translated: CASSQDARGTGPTQQFF.

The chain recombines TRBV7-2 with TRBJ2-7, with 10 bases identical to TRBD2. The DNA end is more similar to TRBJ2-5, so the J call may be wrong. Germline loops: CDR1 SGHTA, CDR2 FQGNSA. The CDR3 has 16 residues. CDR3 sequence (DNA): TGTGCCAGCAGCCGCTCCGGACTAGCGGCTCAAGAGACCCAGTACTTC. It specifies CASSRSGLAAQETQYF.